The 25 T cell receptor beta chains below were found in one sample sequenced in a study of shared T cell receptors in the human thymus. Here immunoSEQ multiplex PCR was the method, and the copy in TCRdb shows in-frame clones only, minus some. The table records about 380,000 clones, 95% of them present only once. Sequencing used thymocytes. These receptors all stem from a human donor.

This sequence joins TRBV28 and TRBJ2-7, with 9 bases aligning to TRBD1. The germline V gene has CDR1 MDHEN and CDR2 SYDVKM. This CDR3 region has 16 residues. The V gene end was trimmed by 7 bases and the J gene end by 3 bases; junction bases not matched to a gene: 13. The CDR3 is CASTDVGQGPNYEQYF. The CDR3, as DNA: TGTGCCAGCACCGACGTTGGACAGGGGCCAAACTACGAGCAGTACTTC.

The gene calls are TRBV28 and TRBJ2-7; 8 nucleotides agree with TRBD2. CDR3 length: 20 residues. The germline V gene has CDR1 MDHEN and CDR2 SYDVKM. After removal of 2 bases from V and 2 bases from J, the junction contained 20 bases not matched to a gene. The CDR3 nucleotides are TGTGCCAGCAGTTTACTGAAGCTTGGGACTAGAAGCTATATTACCTACGAGCAGTACTTC. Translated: CASSLLKLGTRSYITYEQYF.

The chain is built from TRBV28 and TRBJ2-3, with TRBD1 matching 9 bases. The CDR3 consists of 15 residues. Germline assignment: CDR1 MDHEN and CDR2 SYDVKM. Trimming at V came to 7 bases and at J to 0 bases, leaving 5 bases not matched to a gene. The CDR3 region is CASTAQGASTDTQYF. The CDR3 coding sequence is TGTGCCAGCACCGCACAGGGGGCGAGCACAGATACGCAGTATTTT.

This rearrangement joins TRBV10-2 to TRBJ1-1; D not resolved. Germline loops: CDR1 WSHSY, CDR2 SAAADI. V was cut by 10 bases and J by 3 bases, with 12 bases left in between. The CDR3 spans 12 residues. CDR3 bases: TGCGCCACCTCTCCAGCGTACACTGAAGCTTTCTTT. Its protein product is CATSPAYTEAFF.

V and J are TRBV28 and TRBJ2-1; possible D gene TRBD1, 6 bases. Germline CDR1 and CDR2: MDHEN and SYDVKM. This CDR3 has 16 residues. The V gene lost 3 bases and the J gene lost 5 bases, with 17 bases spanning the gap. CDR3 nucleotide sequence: TGTGCCAGCAGTTTGAGGATACAGGGAGTAAACAATGAGCAGTTCTTC. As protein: CASSLRIQGVNNEQFF.

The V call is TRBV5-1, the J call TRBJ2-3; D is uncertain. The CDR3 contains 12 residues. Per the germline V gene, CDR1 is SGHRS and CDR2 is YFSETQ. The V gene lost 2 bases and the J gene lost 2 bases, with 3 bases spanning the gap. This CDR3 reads CASSFFTDTQYF. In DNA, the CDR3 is TGCGCCAGCAGCTTCTTCACAGATACGCAGTATTTT.

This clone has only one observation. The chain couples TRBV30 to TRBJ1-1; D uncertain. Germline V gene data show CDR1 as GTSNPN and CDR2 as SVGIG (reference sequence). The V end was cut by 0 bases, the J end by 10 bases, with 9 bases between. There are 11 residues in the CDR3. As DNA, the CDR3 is TGTGCCTGGAGTGTAGAGGATTCAGCTTTCTTT. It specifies CAWSVEDSAFF.

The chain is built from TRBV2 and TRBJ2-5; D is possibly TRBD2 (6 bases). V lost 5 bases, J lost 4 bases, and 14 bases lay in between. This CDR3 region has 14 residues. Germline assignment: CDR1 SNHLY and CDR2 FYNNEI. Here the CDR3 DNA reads TGTGCCAGCAGTTACCTGACTAGGCTAGAGACCCAGTACTTC. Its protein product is CASSYLTRLETQYF. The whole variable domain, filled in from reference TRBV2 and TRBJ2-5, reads EPEVTQTPSHQVTQMGQEVILRCVPISNHLYFYWYRQILGQKVEFLVSFYNNEISEKSEIFDDQFSVERPDGSNFTLKIRSTKLEDSAMYFCASSYLTRLETQYFGPGTRLLVL.

CDR3 coding DNA: TGTGCCAGCAGCAAGGGACTCGGGGGATACTCTGGAAACACCATATATTTT. Encoded protein: CASSKGLGGYSGNTIYF. This chain connects TRBV5-6 to TRBJ1-3; maybe TRBD1 (5 bases). CDR3 length equals 17 residues. Germline V lookup: CDR1 SGHDT, CDR2 YYEEEE. Trimming pared 4 bases from V and 0 bases from J, leaving 17 bases between.

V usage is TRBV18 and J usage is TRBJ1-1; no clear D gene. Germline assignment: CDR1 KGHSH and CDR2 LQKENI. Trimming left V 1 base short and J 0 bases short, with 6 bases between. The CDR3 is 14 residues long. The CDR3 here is CASSPQVLNTEAFF. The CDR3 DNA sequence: TGTGCCAGCTCACCACAGGTATTGAACACTGAAGCTTTCTTT.

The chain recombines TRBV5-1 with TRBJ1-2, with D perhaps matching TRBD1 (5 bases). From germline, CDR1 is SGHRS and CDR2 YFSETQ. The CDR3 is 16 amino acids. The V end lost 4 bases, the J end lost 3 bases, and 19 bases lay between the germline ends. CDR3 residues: CASSPLREGQDYGYTF. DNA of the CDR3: TGCGCCAGCAGCCCCTTGCGGGAGGGGCAGGACTATGGCTACACCTTC.

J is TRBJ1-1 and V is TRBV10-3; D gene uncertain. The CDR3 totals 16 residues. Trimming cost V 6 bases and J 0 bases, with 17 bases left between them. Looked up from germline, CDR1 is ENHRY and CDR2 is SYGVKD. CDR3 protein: CAISPDRRPMNTEAFF. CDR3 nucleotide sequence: TGTGCCATCAGCCCAGACCGGCGACCTATGAACACTGAAGCTTTCTTT.

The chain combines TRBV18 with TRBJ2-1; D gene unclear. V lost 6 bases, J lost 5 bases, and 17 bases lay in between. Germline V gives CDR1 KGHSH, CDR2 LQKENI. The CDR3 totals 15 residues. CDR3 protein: CASSLNGRKDNEQFF. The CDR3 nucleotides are TGTGCCAGCTCGCTCAACGGCCGGAAAGACAATGAGCAGTTCTTC.

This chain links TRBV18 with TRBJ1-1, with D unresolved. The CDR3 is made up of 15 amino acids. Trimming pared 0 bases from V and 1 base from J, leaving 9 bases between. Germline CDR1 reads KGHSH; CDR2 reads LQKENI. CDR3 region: CASSPPGPTNTEAFF. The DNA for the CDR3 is TGTGCCAGCTCACCACCGGGTCCTACGAACACTGAAGCTTTCTTT.

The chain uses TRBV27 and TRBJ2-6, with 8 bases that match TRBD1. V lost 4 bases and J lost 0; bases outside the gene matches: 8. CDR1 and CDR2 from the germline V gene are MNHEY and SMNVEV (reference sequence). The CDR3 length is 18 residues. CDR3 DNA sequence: TGTGCCAGCAGTTGTTCCGGGACAGGTAGCTCTGGGGCCAACGTCCTGACTTTC. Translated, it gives CASSCSGTGSSGANVLTF. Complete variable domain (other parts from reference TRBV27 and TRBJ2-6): EAQVTQNPRYLITVTGKKLTVTCSQNMNHEYMSWYRQDPGLGLRQIYYSMNVEVTDKGDVPEGYKVSRKEKRNFPLILESPSPNQTSLYFCASSCSGTGSSGANVLTFGAGSRLTVL.

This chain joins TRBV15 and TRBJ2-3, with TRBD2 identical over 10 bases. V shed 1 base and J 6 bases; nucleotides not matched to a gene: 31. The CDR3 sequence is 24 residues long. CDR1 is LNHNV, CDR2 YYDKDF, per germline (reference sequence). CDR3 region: CATSRAAIFPPEREGFAIGDTQYF. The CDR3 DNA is TGTGCCACCAGCAGAGCCGCTATCTTTCCCCCCGAGCGGGAGGGCTTTGCTATTGGGGATACGCAGTATTTT.

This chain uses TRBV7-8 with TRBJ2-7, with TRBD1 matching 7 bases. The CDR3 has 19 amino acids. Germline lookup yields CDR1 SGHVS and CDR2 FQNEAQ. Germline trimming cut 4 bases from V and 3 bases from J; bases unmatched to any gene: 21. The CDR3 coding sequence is TGTGCCAGCAGCTCTTTAATGGGCGTAAGGGGGCTAAACAGCTACGAGCAGTACTTC. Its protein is CASSSLMGVRGLNSYEQYF.

In nucleotides, the CDR3 is TGTGCCAGCAGCCAAGAAAGGGGTTCCACTGAAGCTTTCTTT. This encodes CASSQERGSTEAFF. This chain links TRBV14 with TRBJ1-1; a possible D gene is TRBD1 (5 bases). The CDR3 covers 14 residues. The V end lost 0 bases, the J end lost 4 bases, and 9 bases lay between the germline ends. Germline V gives CDR1 SGHDN, CDR2 FVKESK.

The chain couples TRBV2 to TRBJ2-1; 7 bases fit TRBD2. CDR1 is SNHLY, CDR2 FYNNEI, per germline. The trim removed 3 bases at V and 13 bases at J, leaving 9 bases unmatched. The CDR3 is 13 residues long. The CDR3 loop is CASSDSPGGGQFF. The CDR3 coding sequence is TGTGCCAGCAGTGATTCCCCGGGGGGTGGACAGTTCTTC.

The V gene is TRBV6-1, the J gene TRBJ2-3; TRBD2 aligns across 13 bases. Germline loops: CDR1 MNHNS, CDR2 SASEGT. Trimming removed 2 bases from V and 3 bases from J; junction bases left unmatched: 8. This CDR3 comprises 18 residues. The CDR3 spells CASSEFGTSGAWTDTQYF. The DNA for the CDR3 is TGTGCCAGCAGTGAATTTGGGACTAGCGGGGCCTGGACAGATACGCAGTATTTT.

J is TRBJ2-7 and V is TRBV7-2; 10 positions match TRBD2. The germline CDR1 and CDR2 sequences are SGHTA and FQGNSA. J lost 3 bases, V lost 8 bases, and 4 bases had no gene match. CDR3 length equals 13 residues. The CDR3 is CASWVAGGYEQYF. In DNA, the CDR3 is TGTGCCAGCTGGGTAGCGGGAGGCTACGAGCAGTACTTC.

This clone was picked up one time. The CDR3 DNA is TGTGCCAGCTCACTAGCGGGACCCGGATGCGAGCAGTTCTTC. Translating gives CASSLAGPGCEQFF. V is TRBV14 and J is TRBJ2-1, with 10 positions matching TRBD2. The germline V gene encodes CDR1 SGHDN and CDR2 FVKESK. Trimming at V came to 8 bases and at J to 10 bases, leaving 11 bases not matched to a gene. This CDR3 has 14 amino acids.

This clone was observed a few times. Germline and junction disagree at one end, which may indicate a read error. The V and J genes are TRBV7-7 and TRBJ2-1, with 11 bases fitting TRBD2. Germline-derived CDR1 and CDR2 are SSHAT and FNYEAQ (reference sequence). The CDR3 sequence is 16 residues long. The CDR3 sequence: CASSLTSGSGADEQFF. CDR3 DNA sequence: TGTGCTAGCAGCCTAACTAGCGGGAGCGGTGCGGATGAGCAGTTCTTC. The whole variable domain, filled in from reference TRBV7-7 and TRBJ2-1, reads GAGVSQSPRYKVTKRGQDVTLRCDPISSHATLYWYQQALGQGPEFLTYFNYEAQPDKSGLPSDRFSAERPEGSISTLTIQRTEQRDSAMYRCASSLTSGSGADEQFFGPGTRLTVL.

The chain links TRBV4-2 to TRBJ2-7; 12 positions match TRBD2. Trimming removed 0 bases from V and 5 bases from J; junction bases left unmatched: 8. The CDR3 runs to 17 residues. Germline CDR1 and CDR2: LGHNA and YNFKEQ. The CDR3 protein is CASSQEFGRTSGNEQYF. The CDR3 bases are TGTGCCAGCAGCCAAGAATTCGGTAGGACTAGCGGGAACGAGCAGTACTTC.

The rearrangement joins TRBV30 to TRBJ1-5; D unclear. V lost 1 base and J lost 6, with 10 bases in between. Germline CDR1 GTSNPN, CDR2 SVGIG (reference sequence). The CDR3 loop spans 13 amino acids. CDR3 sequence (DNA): TGTGCCTGGAGTGGGCCTCGGGGTCAGCCCCAGCATTTT. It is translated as CAWSGPRGQPQHF.